This is a list of T cell receptor beta chains from one sample in a study of T cell responses to AZD1222 COVID-19 vaccine. TCRdb's table, derived via immunoSEQ multiplex PCR, lists solely in-frame clones and lacks some. This sample has some 84,000 clones, with 88% found just once. This specimen consisted of peripheral blood, obtained on day 0 of AZD1222 vaccination. Receptors were obtained from an adult in good health. Both conserved end residues are part of each CDR3. The D gene is left open where the match is weak. Clone sizes are given selectively: once, few, many, or a class where the clone is expanded.

V: TRBV28; size: -; D: -; J: TRBJ2-7; DNA: TGTGCCAGCAGCACATTCCGGGGCCGCGAGTACTTC; CDR3: CASSTFRGREYF
V: TRBV28; size: -; D: TRBD1; J: TRBJ2-1; DNA: TGTGCCAGCAGTTTATCGGGACAGGGCCTCCGGCGCAATGAGCAGTTCTTC; CDR3: CASSLSGQGLRRNEQFF
V: TRBV3-1/TRBV3-2; size: -; D: TRBD2; J: TRBJ2-7; DNA: TGTGCCAGCAGCCTTAGCGGGAGGGTCTACGAGCAGTACTTC; CDR3: CASSLSGRVYEQYF
V: TRBV7-9; size: -; D: -; J: TRBJ2-3; DNA: TGTGCCAGCAGCTCAAGCACAGATACGCAGTATTTT; CDR3: CASSSSTDTQYF
V: TRBV30; size: -; D: TRBD2; J: TRBJ2-1; DNA: TGTGCCTGGAACCTACTAGCGGGAAATTACAATGAGCAGTTCTTC; CDR3: CAWNLLAGNYNEQFF
V: TRBV7-2; size: -; D: -; J: TRBJ2-3; DNA: TGTGCCAGCAGCTTACGAGAAGGGGCGCAGTATTTT; CDR3: CASSLREGAQYF
V: TRBV9; size: -; D: -; J: TRBJ2-6; DNA: TGTGCCAGCAGCGTAGGTCAGGGTCGTGGGGCCAACGTCCTGACTTTC; CDR3: CASSVGQGRGANVLTF
V: TRBV24-1; size: -; D: TRBD1; J: TRBJ1-5; DNA: TGTGCCACCAGTGATCGGACAGGGGGACCCAATCAGCCCCAGCATTTT; CDR3: CATSDRTGGPNQPQHF
V: TRBV29-1; size: once; D: -; J: TRBJ1-2; DNA: TGCAGCGTTGCGTGGCAGAACTATGGCTACACCTTC; CDR3: CSVAWQNYGYTF
V: TRBV2; size: -; D: -; J: TRBJ1-2; DNA: TGTGCCAGCAGCTTAACCGACAGGACCTATGGCTACACCTTC; CDR3: CASSLTDRTYGYTF
V: TRBV7-3; size: few; D: -; J: TRBJ2-2; DNA: TGTGCCAGCAGCCAGGGGACGCTGAACACCGGGGAGCTGTTTTTT; CDR3: CASSQGTLNTGELFF
V: TRBV5-1; size: -; D: -; J: TRBJ1-1; DNA: TGCGCCAGCAGGAGGGTTACAACAGCGGGCACTGAAGCTTTCTTT; CDR3: CASRRVTTAGTEAFF
V: TRBV29-1; size: few; D: -; J: TRBJ1-1; DNA: TGCAGCGTTGAAGAAATTAGGGGGTTCATGAACACTGAAGCTTTCTTT; CDR3: CSVEEIRGFMNTEAFF
V: TRBV2; size: -; D: TRBD1; J: TRBJ2-3; DNA: TGTGCCAGCAAAGAGGGACAGGGTGCAAATACGCAGTATTTT; CDR3: CASKEGQGANTQYF
V: TRBV27; size: -; D: -; J: TRBJ2-7; DNA: TGTGCCAGCAAAGAACCGGGACTTTCTTACGAGCAGTACTTC; CDR3: CASKEPGLSYEQYF
V: TRBV3-1/TRBV3-2; size: -; D: -; J: TRBJ1-1; DNA: TGTGCCAGCAGCCAAGAGCCGACCGGCAGGCAATTGAACACTGAAGCTTTCTTT; CDR3: CASSQEPTGRQLNTEAFF
V: TRBV10-1; size: -; D: TRBD2; J: TRBJ2-7; DNA: TGCGCCAGCAGAGAGGGACTAGCGGGGCCGTACGAGCAGTACTTC; CDR3: CASREGLAGPYEQYF
V: TRBV5-1; size: -; D: -; J: TRBJ2-7; DNA: TGCGCCAGCAGCACAGGCGGCGGCCGGGGAAGCGAGCAGTACTTC; CDR3: CASSTGGGRGSEQYF
V: TRBV5-6; size: -; D: -; J: TRBJ1-1; DNA: TGTGCCAGCAGCCCCGGGGGGCGGAACACTGAAGCTTTCTTT; CDR3: CASSPGGRNTEAFF
V: TRBV19; size: -; D: -; J: TRBJ2-7; DNA: TGTGCCAGTACCGAGGGATACGAGCAGTACTTC; CDR3: CASTEGYEQYF